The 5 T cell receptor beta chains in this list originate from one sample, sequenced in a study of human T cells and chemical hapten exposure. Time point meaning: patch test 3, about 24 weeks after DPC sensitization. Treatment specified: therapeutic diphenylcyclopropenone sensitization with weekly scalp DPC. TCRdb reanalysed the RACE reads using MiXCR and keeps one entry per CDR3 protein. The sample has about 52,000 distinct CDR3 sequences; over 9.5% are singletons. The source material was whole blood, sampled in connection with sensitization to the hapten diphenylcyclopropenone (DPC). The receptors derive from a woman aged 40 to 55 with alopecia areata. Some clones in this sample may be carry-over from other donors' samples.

The CDR3 coding sequence is TGTGCCAGCAGCCCACTGCAGGGTCGACTGTTTTTT. This sequence encodes CASSPLQGRLFF. This sequence joins TRBV7-2 and TRBJ1-4, with D possibly matching TRBD1 (5 bases). Germline CDR1 is SGHTA and CDR2 is FQGNSA. This CDR3 region has 12 residues. V was clipped by 5 bases and J by 13 bases, with 14 bases between them. Full variable domain (missing parts from reference TRBV7-2 and TRBJ1-4): GAGVSQSPSNKVTEKGKDVELRCDPISGHTALYWYRQSLGQGLEFLIYFQGNSAPDKSGLPSDRFSAERTGGSVSTLTIQRTQQEDSAVYLCASSPLQGRLFFGSGTQLSVL.

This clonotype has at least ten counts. The CDR3 sequence: CASSPNTRVTQFF. The CDR3 nucleotides read TGTGCCAGCAGCCCTAACACCAGGGTCACGCAGTTCTTC. The J gene is TRBJ2-1, the V gene TRBV7-2; perhaps TRBD1 as D (5 bases). Germline V gene sequence: CDR1 SGHTA, CDR2 FQGNSA. The ends were cut back, 5 bases at V and 12 bases at J, with 17 bases in the middle. The CDR3 is 13 residues long.

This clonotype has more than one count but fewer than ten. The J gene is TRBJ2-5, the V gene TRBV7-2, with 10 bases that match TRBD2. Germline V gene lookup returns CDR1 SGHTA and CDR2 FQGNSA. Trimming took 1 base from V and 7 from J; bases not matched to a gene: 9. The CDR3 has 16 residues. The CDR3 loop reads CASSLVTSGVQGTQYF. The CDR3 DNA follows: TGTGCCAGCAGCTTAGTAACTAGCGGGGTTCAGGGGACCCAGTACTTC.

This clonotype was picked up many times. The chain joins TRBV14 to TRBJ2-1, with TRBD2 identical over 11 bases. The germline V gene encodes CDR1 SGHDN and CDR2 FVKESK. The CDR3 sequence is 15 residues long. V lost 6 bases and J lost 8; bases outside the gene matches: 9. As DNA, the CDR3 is TGTGCCAGCAGTCGGTCGACTAGCGGGGTCGATGAGCAGTTCTTC. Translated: CASSRSTSGVDEQFF.

This CDR3 reads CATSDFRTGGVLYF. Here the CDR3 DNA reads TGTGCCACCAGTGATTTCCGGACAGGGGGGGTCCTGTATTTT. The rearrangement uses TRBV24-1 and TRBJ2-3; 10 bases are a match to TRBD1. This CDR3 region has 14 residues. The V gene end was trimmed by 1 base and the J gene end by 14 bases; junction bases not matched to a gene: 8. Germline values: CDR1 KGHDR, CDR2 SFDVKD.